Sequencing of this T cell receptor (beta chain) was carried out in a study of blood T cell repertoires in COVID-19. The germline V gene has CDR1 SQVTM and CDR2 ANQGSEA. Trimming removed 2 bases from V and 6 bases from J; junction bases left unmatched: 3. The CDR3 runs 12 residues. In the source study's methods: Reference gene primer amplification gave estimated nucleated cell counts. Using immunoSEQ multiplex PCR, the repertoire was profiled, and TCRdb retains in-frame clones only, with some absent. The V and J calls and clone size were taken over from that table, and D and trimming were inferred from the DNA. The sample holds roughly 360,000 clones; roughly four fifths are singletons and the top ten take about 4.8%.

This chain connects TRBV29-1 to TRBJ2-7, with 8 bases fitting TRBD1. The source is a woman aged 45 to 65 who had recovered from COVID-19. The sequencing sample was made of PBMCs or T cells enriched from blood (not recorded which). The CDR3 nucleotides are TGCAGCGTTGAAAGGACAGGGCGCGAGCAGTACTTC. Its protein product is CSVERTGREQYF.